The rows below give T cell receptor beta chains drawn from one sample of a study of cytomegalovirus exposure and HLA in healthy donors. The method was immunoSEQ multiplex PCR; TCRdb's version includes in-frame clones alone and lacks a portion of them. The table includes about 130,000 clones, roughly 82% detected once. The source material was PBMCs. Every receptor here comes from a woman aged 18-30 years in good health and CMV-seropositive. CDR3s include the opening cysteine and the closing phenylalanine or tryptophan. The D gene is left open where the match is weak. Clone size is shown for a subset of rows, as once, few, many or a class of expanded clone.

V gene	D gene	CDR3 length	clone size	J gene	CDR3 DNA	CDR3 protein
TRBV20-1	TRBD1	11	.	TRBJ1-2	TGCAGCCTACAGGGGCCCTCAGGCTACACCTTC	CSLQGPSGYTF
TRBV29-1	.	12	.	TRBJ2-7	TGCAGCGTAGGGGACAACTCCTACGAGCAGTACTTC	CSVGDNSYEQYF
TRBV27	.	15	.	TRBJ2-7	TGTGCCAGCAGTTTAACGCCGGGAAGCTCCTACGAGCAGTACTTC	CASSLTPGSSYEQYF
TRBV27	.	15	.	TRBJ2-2	TGTGCCAGCAGGCCCGGGACAATGAACACCGGGGAGCTGTTTTTT	CASRPGTMNTGELFF
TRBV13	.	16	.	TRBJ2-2	TGTGCCAGCAGCTTACACACCCTCACGAACACCGGGGAGCTGTTTTTT	CASSLHTLTNTGELFF
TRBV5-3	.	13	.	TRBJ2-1	TGTGCCAGAAGCTTGGACACCTACAATGAGCAGTTCTTC	CARSLDTYNEQFF
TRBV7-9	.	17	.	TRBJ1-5	TGTTCCAGCAGCTTAGCGTTTTGGACAGTCCTTAATCAGCCCCAGCATTTT	CSSSLAFWTVLNQPQHF
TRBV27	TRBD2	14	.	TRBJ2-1	TGTGCCAGCAGTACCCCGGGACTAGCGTCTGAGCAGTTCTTC	CASSTPGLASEQFF
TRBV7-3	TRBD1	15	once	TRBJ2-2	TGTGCCAGCAGCCCGGACAGGGGGAGCACCGGGGAGCTGTTTTTT	CASSPDRGSTGELFF
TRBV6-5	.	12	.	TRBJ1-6	TGTGCCAGCAGTCCCATCACAGGACCCCTCCACTTT	CASSPITGPLHF
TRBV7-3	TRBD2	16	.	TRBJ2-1	TGTGCCAGCAGCTTACAGGTGGGGGGGGGTCAAAGTGAGCAGTTCTTC	CASSLQVGGGQSEQFF
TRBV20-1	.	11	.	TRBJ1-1	TGCAGTGCTAGAGTCAGGGCGGAGTCTTTCTTT	CSARVRAESFF
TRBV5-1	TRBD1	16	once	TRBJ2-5	TGCGCCAGCAGCAACGGACAGGGAGGATTTTCCGAGACCCAGTACTTC	CASSNGQGGFSETQYF
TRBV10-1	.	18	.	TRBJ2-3	TGCGCCAGCAGTGAGTCGATCATGCAGGGGTCCCGCACAGATACGCAGTATTTT	CASSESIMQGSRTDTQYF
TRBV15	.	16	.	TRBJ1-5	TGTGCCACCAGCAGTAGGGGTGGGAGGCGGGGAGAGCCCCAGCATTTT	CATSSRGGRRGEPQHF
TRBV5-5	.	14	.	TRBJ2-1	TGTGCCAGCAGGGACAGTTGGGTGGTCAATGAGCAGTTCTTC	CASRDSWVVNEQFF
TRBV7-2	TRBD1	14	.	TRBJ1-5	TGTGCCAGCAGCCCGGGACAGGGGAGTCAGCCCCAGCATTTT	CASSPGQGSQPQHF
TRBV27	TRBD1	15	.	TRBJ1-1	TGTGCCAGCAGTTCGGGGACAGGGGGAAGCACTGAAGCTTTCTTT	CASSSGTGGSTEAFF
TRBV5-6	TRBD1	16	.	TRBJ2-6	TGTGCCAGCAGCTTCCCCAGGGGGCTTGGGGCCAACGTCCTGACTTTC	CASSFPRGLGANVLTF
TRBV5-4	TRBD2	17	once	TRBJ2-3	TGTGCCAGCAGCAACCCCCCGGGGAGCGGGGATACAGATACGCAGTATTTT	CASSNPPGSGDTDTQYF
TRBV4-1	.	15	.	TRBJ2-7	TGCGCCAGCACCCGTGGCAGGGGAGAGGGCTACGAGCAGTACTTC	CASTRGRGEGYEQYF
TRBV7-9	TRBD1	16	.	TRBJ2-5	TGTGCCAGCAGCTTACCGACAGGGGAAGAAGGGGAGACCCAGTACTTC	CASSLPTGEEGETQYF
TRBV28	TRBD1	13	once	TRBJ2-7	TGTGCCAGCACCAGGGACAGGTCCTACGAGCAGTACTTC	CASTRDRSYEQYF
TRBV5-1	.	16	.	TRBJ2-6	TGCGCCAGCAGCTTGGCCTCCAGCTCTGGGGCCAACGTCCTGACTTTC	CASSLASSSGANVLTF
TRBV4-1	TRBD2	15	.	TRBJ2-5	TGCGCCAGCAGCCAGCTAGCGGGGGAGGGGGAGACCCAGTACTTC	CASSQLAGEGETQYF
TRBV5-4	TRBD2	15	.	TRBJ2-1	TGTGCCAGCAGTCCAAGCGGGGGGGCCTACAATGAGCAGTTCTTC	CASSPSGGAYNEQFF
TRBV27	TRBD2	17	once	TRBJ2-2	TGTGCCAGCAGTGGAACCGTGACGGGGAGGGCGTACGGGGAGCTGTTTTTT	CASSGTVTGRAYGELFF
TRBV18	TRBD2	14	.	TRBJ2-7	TGTGCCAGCTCACCGGCGGGGGTACGCTACGAGCAGTACTTC	CASSPAGVRYEQYF
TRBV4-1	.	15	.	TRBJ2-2	TGCGCCAGCAGCCAAGAGGGGCGTAGCACCGGGGAGCTGTTTTTT	CASSQEGRSTGELFF
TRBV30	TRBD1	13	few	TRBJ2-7	TGTGCCTGGAGGGACAGGGGATCCTACGAGCAGTACTTC	CAWRDRGSYEQYF
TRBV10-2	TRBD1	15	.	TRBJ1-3	TGCGCCAGCCGGGACAGTACCGAAACTGGAAACACCATATATTTT	CASRDSTETGNTIYF
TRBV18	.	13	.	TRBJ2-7	TGTGCCAGCTCACAAGGAGCCACCTACGAGCAGTACTTC	CASSQGATYEQYF
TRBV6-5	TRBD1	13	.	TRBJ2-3	TGTGCCAGCAGTCGGACAGGGGCAGATACGCAGTATTTT	CASSRTGADTQYF
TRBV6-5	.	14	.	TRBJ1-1	TGTGCCAGCAGTTCACAATCAGGGGCCACTGAAGCTTTCTTT	CASSSQSGATEAFF
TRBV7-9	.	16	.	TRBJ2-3	TGTGCCAGCAGCTTAGTAAGGGGCACTAGCACAGATACGCAGTATTTT	CASSLVRGTSTDTQYF
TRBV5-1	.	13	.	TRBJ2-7	TGCGCCAGCAGCCCCGCGACAACCTACGAGCAGTACTTC	CASSPATTYEQYF
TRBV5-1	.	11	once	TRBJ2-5	TGCGCCAGCAGCTTCAAAGAGACCCAGTACTTC	CASSFKETQYF
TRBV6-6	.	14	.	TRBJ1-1	TGTGCCAGCACCACAGGGATTCCGTGGACTGAAGCTTTCTTT	CASTTGIPWTEAFF
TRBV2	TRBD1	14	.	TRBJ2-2	TGTGCCAGCAGGACAGGGCGGGACACCGGGGAGCTGTTTTTT	CASRTGRDTGELFF
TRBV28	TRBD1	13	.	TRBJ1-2	TGTGCCACCGGACAGGGGACCCCCTATGGCTACACCTTC	CATGQGTPYGYTF
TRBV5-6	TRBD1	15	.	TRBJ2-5	TGTGCCAGCAGCTTTGTTGGGACAGGATATGGGACCCAGTACTTC	CASSFVGTGYGTQYF
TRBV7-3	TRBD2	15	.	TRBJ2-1	TGTGCCAGCAGCTACTTAGCGGGGGGGGGAAATGAGCAGTTCTTC	CASSYLAGGGNEQFF
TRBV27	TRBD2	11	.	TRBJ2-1	TGTGCCAGCCGGGGGGGGGATGGGCAGTTCTTC	CASRGGDGQFF
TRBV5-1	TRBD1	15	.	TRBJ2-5	TGCGCCAGCAGCTTGGGACCGGGACAGACCGAGACCCAGTACTTC	CASSLGPGQTETQYF
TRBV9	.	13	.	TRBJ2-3	TGTGCCAGCACCTACCTAGCCACAGATACGCAGTATTTT	CASTYLATDTQYF
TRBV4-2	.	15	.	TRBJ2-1	TGTGCCAGCAGCCAAGATCCCCTCTCTTACAATGAGCAGTTCTTC	CASSQDPLSYNEQFF
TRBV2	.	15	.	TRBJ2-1	TGTGCCAGCAGTGAAAGGTCAGGGGTTTACAATGAGCAGTTCTTC	CASSERSGVYNEQFF
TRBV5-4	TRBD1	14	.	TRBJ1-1	TGTGCCAGCAGCCCCCTTGACAGGGGCACTGAAGCTTTCTTT	CASSPLDRGTEAFF
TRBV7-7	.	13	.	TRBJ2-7	TGTGCCAGCAGCTTAGCGTGGGGAGGCGAGCAGTACTTC	CASSLAWGGEQYF
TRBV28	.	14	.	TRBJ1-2	TGTGCCAGCAGCCAAGTAAGCGGGAACTATGGCTACACCTTC	CASSQVSGNYGYTF
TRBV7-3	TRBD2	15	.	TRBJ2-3	TGTGCCAGCAGCTTTCCGGGAGGCGGCACAGATACGCAGTATTTT	CASSFPGGGTDTQYF
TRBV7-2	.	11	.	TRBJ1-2	TGTGCCAGCAGCTTCAGGGATGGCTACACCTTC	CASSFRDGYTF
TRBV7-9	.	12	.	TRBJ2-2	TGTTCCAGCGGCTGGAGCACCGGGGAGCTGTTTTTT	CSSGWSTGELFF
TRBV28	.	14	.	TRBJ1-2	TGTGCCAGCAGTTTAATCGGGGGGAACTATGGCTACACCTTC	CASSLIGGNYGYTF
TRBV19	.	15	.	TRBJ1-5	TGTGCCAGTAGTTACGGCGGGGATAGCAATCAGCCCCAGCATTTT	CASSYGGDSNQPQHF